The clone carrying this T cell receptor (beta chain) was seen a few times. These data belong to a study of T-cell reconstitution after alpha-beta-depleted transplantation in children. Preparation of the TCRbeta library used unique molecular identifiers. Each CDR3 protein is one row after TCRdb ran MiXCR on the PCR reads. This table has some 280,000 distinct CDR3 sequences, about 10% appearing once. The sequence derives from a human donor who donated a stem cell graft to a child with SCID. The specimen was PBMCs from the stem cell graft donor, collected from the stem cell graft.

The CDR3 DNA sequence: TGTGCCACCAGACCCGGGACTAGCGGCAATGAGCAGTTCTTC. It encodes CATRPGTSGNEQFF. The V call is TRBV15, the J call TRBJ2-1; 11 nucleotides match TRBD2. This CDR3 has 14 residues. V shed 6 bases and J 6 bases; nucleotides not matched to a gene: 4. Germline V gene lookup returns CDR1 LNHNV and CDR2 YYDKDF (reference sequence).